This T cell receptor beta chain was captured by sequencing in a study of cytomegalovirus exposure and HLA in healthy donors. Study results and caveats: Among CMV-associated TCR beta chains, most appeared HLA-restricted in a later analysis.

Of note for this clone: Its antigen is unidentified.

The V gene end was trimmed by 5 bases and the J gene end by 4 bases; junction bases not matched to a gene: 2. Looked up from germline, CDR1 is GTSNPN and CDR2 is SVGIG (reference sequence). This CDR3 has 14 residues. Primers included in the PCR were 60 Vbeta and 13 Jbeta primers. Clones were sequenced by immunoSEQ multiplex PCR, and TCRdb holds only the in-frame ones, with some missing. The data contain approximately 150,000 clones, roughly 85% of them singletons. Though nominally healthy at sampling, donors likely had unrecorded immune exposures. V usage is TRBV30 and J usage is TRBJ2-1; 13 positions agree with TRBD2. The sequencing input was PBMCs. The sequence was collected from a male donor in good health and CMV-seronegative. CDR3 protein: CAWRTSGGYNEQFF. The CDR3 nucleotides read TGTGCCTGGCGGACTAGCGGGGGATACAATGAGCAGTTCTTC.